Below are 15 T cell receptor beta chains sequenced from a single sample in a study of cytomegalovirus exposure and HLA in healthy donors. A multiplex PCR was run with 60 Vbeta primers and 13 Jbeta primers. Assay used: immunoSEQ multiplex PCR; TCRdb lists only in-frame clones, some missing. The table has around 170,000 clones, 77% seen once. What was sequenced was PBMCs. The receptors were gathered from a man in his late teens or twenties in good health and CMV-seronegative.

The genes are TRBV7-9 and TRBJ2-7, with a possible D match to TRBD1 (6 bases). V shed 2 bases and J shed 1 base, with 9 bases lying between them. CDR3 length: 14 residues. Germline V lookup: CDR1 SEHNR, CDR2 FQNEAQ (reference sequence). The CDR3 coding sequence is TGTGCCAGCAGCTTAATTCAGGGGTCCTACGAGCAGTACTTC. It specifies CASSLIQGSYEQYF.

This clone is a singleton in its sample. The rearrangement links TRBV27 to TRBJ2-3; D may be TRBD2 (6 bases). The CDR3 has 13 amino acids. CDR1 and CDR2 from the germline V gene are MNHEY and SMNVEV (reference sequence). Deletions cut 2 bases from V and 6 bases from J, with 9 bases between. The DNA for the CDR3 is TGTGCCAGCAGTTTAGCGGGGCAGGATACGCAGTATTTT. Its translation is CASSLAGQDTQYF.

Notes on this clone: One junction end does not reproduce the germline sequence, and a read error may be involved. CDR3 region: CASREDRGLGEQYF. CDR3 in DNA: TGTGCCAGCAGAGAAGACAGGGGGCTAGGCGAGCAGTACTTC. The chain has TRBV2 and TRBJ2-7, with 10 bases matching TRBD1. CDR1 SNHLY and CDR2 FYNNEI come from the germline V gene. The CDR3 extends over 14 amino acids.

The chain combines TRBV6-5 with TRBJ2-1, with D possibly matching TRBD2 (6 bases). V lost 6 bases and J lost 12, with 18 bases in between. Germline CDR1 reads MNHEY; CDR2 reads SVGAGI. This CDR3 is built from 13 residues. The CDR3 DNA reads TGTGCCAGCAGCCCCGGGGACTCTGTCGGGCAGTTCTTC. Translated: CASSPGDSVGQFF.

V and J are TRBV4-3 and TRBJ2-5; D call uncertain. Trimming took 0 bases from V and 5 from J, leaving 7 bases between them. The CDR3 spans 13 residues. The germline V gene encodes CDR1 LGHNA and CDR2 YSLEER. CDR3 protein: CASSQEAHETQYF. The DNA for the CDR3 is TGCGCCAGCAGCCAAGAAGCGCACGAGACCCAGTACTTC.

Only a few counts were recorded for this clone. The chain employs TRBV4-2 and TRBJ1-1; D unresolved. The CDR3 is made up of 16 amino acids. Trimming shortened V by 0 bases and J by 5 bases, and 16 bases separated the two germline ends. Per the germline V gene, CDR1 is LGHNA and CDR2 is YNFKEQ. CDR3 sequence reads: CASSQDSGTRQTEAFF. The CDR3 nucleotides read TGTGCCAGCAGCCAAGATAGCGGCACACGGCAAACTGAAGCTTTCTTT.

This clone showed up just once. This chain uses TRBV30 with TRBJ1-5; D is possibly TRBD1 (5 bases). Germline-derived CDR1 and CDR2 are GTSNPN and SVGIG (reference sequence). With 4 bases removed from V and 2 bases from J, the gap between germline ends came to 15 bases. This CDR3 has 15 amino acids. DNA for the CDR3: TGTGCCTGGAATTTGAAAACACAGGGCAATCAGCCCCAGCATTTT. Residues: CAWNLKTQGNQPQHF.

The chain couples TRBV4-1 to TRBJ2-5, with 11 bases fitting TRBD2. This CDR3 region has 16 residues. Looked up from germline, CDR1 is MGHRA and CDR2 is YSYEKL. V trimming: 7 bases; J trimming: 5 bases; junction bases outside the gene matches: 12. Here the CDR3 DNA reads TGCGCCAGCACCAAGACCGGGACTAGCGGCACTGAGACCCAGTACTTC. This encodes CASTKTGTSGTETQYF.

The chain combines TRBV7-3 with TRBJ2-7; 7 nucleotides match TRBD1. V was pared by 4 bases and J by 7 bases, with 7 bases of the junction left unmatched. Germline V CDR1 and CDR2: SGHTA, FQGTGA. This CDR3 has 13 residues. The CDR3 spells CASSSTGALEQYF. The CDR3 nucleotides are TGTGCCAGCAGCTCCACAGGGGCTCTGGAGCAGTACTTC.

Only one count was recorded for this clone. The chain employs TRBV5-4 and TRBJ2-7; 10 nucleotides align to TRBD2. Per the germline V gene, CDR1 is SGHNT and CDR2 is YYREEE (reference sequence). CDR3 length: 15 residues. Trimming took 5 bases from V and 2 from J; bases not matched to a gene: 7. The CDR3 sequence is CASRIGTSDTYEQYF. For the CDR3, the DNA is TGTGCCAGCAGAATTGGGACTAGCGATACCTACGAGCAGTACTTC.

The rearrangement joins TRBV6-6 to TRBJ1-1, with D possibly TRBD1 on 5 matching bases. This CDR3 is 11 amino acids long. Germline CDR1 and CDR2: MNHNY and SVGAGI (reference sequence). Deletions cut 4 bases from V and 8 bases from J, with 8 bases between. The CDR3 DNA reads as TGTGCCAGCAGTTGGCGGGACGAAGCTTTCTTT. Residues: CASSWRDEAFF.

This clone was seen only once. The chain is built from TRBV11-2 and TRBJ1-4; weak D call: TRBD1 (5 bases). This CDR3 comprises 16 residues. Trimming pared 5 bases from V and 4 bases from J, leaving 17 bases between. CDR1 is SGHAT, CDR2 FQNNGV, per germline. The DNA for the CDR3 is TGTGCCAGCAGCCTCGGTCCGGGGGTGGTTAATGAAAAACTGTTTTTT. Its translation is CASSLGPGVVNEKLFF.

This CDR3 reads CASGLVLVEGAGQPQHF. In DNA, the CDR3 is TGTGCTAGTGGTTTGGTACTTGTGGAGGGGGCTGGTCAGCCCCAGCATTTT. The chain uses TRBV12-5 and TRBJ1-5; 7 bases fit TRBD1. From germline, CDR1 is LGHNT and CDR2 FRNRAP. CDR3 length: 17 amino acids. V shed 0 bases, J shed 6 bases, and the junction held 11 bases outside the gene matches.

The chain combines TRBV5-1 with TRBJ2-2; no reliable D call. The CDR3 totals 11 residues. Germline-derived CDR1 and CDR2 are SGHRS and YFSETQ. V gave up 9 bases and J gave up 0 bases, with 3 bases separating them. The CDR3 DNA reads as TGCGCCACTTCGAACACCGGGGAGCTGTTTTTT. Amino acid sequence: CATSNTGELFF.

This clone was observed a single time. The V call is TRBV7-2, the J call TRBJ1-2; D is undetermined. Germline CDR1 is SGHTA and CDR2 is FQGNSA. The CDR3 runs to 14 residues. Trimming took 1 base from V and 6 from J, leaving 12 bases between them. CDR3 amino acids: CASSLVTGGDGYTF. Written as DNA, the CDR3 is TGTGCCAGCAGCTTAGTAACGGGAGGAGATGGCTACACCTTC.